One T cell receptor (beta chain) is described in this entry. Its specificity is not known. The CDR3 loop spans 16 amino acids. Germline assignment: CDR1 ENHRY and CDR2 SYGVKD. V lost 10 bases to trimming and J lost 4 bases; unmatched junction nucleotides: 14. Researchers prepared the TCRbeta library using unique molecular identifiers, the study reports. Each CDR3 protein gets one entry after TCRdb re-called the PCR reads with MiXCR. The sample has about 870,000 distinct CDR3 sequences; 16% are singletons. The source of the sample is a study of T-cell reconstitution after alpha-beta-depleted transplantation in children. Findings of the study overall: Some patients' high day-60 TCRbeta diversity was traced to surviving recipient T cells and thymic progenitors. A year had passed since transplant, and T-cell counts and diversity by then came mostly from newly produced T cells.

The starting material was PBMCs, mostly from graft donor cells, obtained 360 days after TCRalphabeta/CD19-depleted stem cell transplant. The chain couples TRBV10-3 to TRBJ2-1, with 9 bases that match TRBD1. The sequence was collected from a male patient between 10 and 17 years old who had a stem cell transplant for acute lymphoblastic leukemia, so the T cells may come from the graft donor. CDR3 residues: CATLDAGTGIYNEQFF. The DNA of the CDR3 is TGTGCCACCCTTGACGCCGGGACAGGGATTTACAATGAGCAGTTCTTC.